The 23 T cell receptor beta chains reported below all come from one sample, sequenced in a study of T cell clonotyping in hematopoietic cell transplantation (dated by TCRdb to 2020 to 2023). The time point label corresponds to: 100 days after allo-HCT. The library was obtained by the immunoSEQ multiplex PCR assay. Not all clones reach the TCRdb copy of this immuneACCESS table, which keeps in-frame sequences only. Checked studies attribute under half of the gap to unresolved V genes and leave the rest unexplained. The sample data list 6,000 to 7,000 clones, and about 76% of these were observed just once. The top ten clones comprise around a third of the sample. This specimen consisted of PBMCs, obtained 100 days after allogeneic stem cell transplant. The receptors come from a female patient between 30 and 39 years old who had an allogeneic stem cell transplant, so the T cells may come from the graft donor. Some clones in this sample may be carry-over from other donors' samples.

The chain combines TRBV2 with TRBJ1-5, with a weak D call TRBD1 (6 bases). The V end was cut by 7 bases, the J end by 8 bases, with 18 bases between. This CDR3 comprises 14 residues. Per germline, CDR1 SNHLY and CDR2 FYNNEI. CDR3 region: CASNNSPEGEPQHF. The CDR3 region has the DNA TGTGCCAGCAACAATTCCCCTGAGGGGGAGCCCCAGCATTTT. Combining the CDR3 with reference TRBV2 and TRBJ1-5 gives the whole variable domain EPEVTQTPSHQVTQMGQEVILRCVPISNHLYFYWYRQILGQKVEFLVSFYNNEISEKSEIFDDQFSVERPDGSNFTLKIRSTKLEDSAMYFCASNNSPEGEPQHFGDGTRLSIL.

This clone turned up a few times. The CDR3 sequence: CASREYGYTF. The CDR3 region has the DNA TGTGCCAGCAGGGAGTATGGCTACACCTTC. The V gene is TRBV6-5, the J gene TRBJ1-2; unclear D gene. Trimming stripped 6 bases from V and 5 bases from J, with 4 bases between. The germline CDR1 and CDR2 sequences are MNHEY and SVGAGI. This CDR3 has 10 amino acids.

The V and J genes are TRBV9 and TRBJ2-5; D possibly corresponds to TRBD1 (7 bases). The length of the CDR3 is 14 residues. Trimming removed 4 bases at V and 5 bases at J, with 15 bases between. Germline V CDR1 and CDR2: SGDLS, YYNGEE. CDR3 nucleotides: TGTGCCAGCAGCAAGGAGGGGGGACAGGAGACCCAGTACTTC. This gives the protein CASSKEGGQETQYF. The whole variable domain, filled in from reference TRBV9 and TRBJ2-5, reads DSGVTQTPKHLITATGQRVTLRCSPRSGDLSVYWYQQSLDQGLQFLIQYYNGEERAKGNILERFSAQQFPDLHSELNLSSLELGDSALYFCASSKEGGQETQYFGPGTRLLVL.

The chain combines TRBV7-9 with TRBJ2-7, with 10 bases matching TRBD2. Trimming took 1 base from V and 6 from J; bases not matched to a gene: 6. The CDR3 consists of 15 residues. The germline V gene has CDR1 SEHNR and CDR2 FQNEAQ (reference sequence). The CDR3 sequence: CASSLGLAGRSEQYF. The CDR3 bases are TGTGCCAGCAGCTTAGGACTAGCGGGTAGGTCCGAGCAGTACTTC.

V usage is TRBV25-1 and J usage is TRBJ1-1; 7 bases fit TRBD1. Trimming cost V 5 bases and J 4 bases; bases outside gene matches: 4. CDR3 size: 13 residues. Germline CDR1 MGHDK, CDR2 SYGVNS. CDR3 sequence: CASSRQGATEAFF. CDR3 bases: TGTGCCAGCAGTCGACAGGGCGCCACTGAAGCTTTCTTT.

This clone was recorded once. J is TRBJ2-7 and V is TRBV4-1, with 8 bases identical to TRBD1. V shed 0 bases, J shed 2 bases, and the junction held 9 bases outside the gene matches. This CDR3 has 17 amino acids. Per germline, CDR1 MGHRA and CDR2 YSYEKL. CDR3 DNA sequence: TGCGCCAGCAGCCAAGATCGGGTTGAGACAGGGGCCTACGAGCAGTACTTC. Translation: CASSQDRVETGAYEQYF.

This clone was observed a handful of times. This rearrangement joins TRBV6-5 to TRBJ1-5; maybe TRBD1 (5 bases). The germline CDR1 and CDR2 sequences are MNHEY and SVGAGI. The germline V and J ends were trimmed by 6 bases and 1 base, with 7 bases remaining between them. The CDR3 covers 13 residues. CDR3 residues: CASRTESNQPQHF. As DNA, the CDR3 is TGTGCCAGCAGGACAGAGAGCAATCAGCCCCAGCATTTT.

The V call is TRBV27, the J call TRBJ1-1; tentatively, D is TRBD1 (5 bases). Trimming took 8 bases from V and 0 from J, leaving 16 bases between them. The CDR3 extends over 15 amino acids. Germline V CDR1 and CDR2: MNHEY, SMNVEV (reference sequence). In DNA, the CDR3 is TGTGCCAGCGGGGACCCTTATGGCATGAACACTGAAGCTTTCTTT. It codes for CASGDPYGMNTEAFF.

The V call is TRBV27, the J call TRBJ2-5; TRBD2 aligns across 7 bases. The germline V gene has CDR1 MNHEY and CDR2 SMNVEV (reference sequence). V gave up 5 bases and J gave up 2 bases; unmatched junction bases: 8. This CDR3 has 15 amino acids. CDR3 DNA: TGTGCCAGCAGTCCAGGGACTACCTCTCAAGAGACCCAGTACTTC. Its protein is CASSPGTTSQETQYF.

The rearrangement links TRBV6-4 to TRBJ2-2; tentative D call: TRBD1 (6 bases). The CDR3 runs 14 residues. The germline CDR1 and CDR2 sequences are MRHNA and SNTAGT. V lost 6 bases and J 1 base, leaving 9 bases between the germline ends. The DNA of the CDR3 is TGTGCCAGCAGCCCGGACAGGAACACCGGGGAGCTGTTTTTT. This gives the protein CASSPDRNTGELFF.

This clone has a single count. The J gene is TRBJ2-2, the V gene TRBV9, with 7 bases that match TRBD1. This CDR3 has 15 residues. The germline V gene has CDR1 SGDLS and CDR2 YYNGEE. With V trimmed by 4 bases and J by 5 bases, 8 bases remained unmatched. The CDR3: CASSLDRVGTGELFF. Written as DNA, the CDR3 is TGTGCCAGCAGCCTAGACAGGGTCGGGACCGGGGAGCTGTTTTTT.

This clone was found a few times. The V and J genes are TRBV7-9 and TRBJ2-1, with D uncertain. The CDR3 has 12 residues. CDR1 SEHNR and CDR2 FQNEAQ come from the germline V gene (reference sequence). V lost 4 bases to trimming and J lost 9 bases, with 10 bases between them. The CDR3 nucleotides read TGTGCCAGCAGCTCACCCGGGCCTGAGCAGTTCTTC. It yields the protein CASSSPGPEQFF.

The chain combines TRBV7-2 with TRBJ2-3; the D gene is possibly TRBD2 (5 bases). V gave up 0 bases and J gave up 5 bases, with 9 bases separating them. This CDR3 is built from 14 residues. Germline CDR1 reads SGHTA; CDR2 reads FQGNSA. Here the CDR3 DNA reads TGTGCCAGCAGCTTAGCGCAAGGGAGAGATACGCAGTATTTT. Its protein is CASSLAQGRDTQYF. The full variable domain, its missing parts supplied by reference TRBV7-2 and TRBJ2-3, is GAGVSQSPSNKVTEKGKDVELRCDPISGHTALYWYRQSLGQGLEFLIYFQGNSAPDKSGLPSDRFSAERTGGSVSTLTIQRTQQEDSAVYLCASSLAQGRDTQYFGPGTRLTVL.

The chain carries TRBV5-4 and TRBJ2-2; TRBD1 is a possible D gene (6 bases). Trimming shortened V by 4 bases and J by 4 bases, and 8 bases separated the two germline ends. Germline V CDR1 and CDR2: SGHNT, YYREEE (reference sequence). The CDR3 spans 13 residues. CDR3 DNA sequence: TGTGCCAGCAGCCTAGGGGGCACCGGGGAGCTGTTTTTT. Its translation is CASSLGGTGELFF.

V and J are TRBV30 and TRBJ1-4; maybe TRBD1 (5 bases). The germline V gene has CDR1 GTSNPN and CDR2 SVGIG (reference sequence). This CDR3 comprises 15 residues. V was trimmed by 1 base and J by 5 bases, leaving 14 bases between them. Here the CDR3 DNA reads TGTGCCTGGAGTGAAGGGGATCTCTCCAATGAAAAACTGTTTTTT. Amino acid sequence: CAWSEGDLSNEKLFF.

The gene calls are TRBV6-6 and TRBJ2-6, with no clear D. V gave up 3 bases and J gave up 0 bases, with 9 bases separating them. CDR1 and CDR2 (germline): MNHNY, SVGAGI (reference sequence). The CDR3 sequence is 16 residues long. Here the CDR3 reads CASSYVTSSGANVLTF. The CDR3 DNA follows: TGTGCCAGCAGTTATGTCACAAGCTCTGGGGCCAACGTCCTGACTTTC.

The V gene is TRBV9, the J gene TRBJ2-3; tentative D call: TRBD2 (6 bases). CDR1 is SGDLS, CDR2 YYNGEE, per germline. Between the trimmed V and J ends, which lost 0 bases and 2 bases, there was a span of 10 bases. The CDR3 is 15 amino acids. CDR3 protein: CASSVEGGATDTQYF. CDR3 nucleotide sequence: TGTGCCAGCAGCGTAGAAGGCGGGGCCACAGATACGCAGTATTTT.

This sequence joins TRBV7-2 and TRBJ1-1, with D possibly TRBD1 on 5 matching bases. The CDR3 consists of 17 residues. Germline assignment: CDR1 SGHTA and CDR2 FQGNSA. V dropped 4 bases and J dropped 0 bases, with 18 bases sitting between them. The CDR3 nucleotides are TGTGCCAGCAGCTCCCAGGGCACAGGCATCATGAACACTGAAGCTTTCTTT. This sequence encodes CASSSQGTGIMNTEAFF.

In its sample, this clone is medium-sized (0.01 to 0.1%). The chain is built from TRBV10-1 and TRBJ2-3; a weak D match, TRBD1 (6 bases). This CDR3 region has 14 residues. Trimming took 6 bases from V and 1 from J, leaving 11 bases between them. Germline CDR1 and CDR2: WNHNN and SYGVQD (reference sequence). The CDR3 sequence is CASRKGGGTDTQYF. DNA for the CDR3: TGCGCCAGCAGAAAAGGGGGTGGCACAGATACGCAGTATTTT.

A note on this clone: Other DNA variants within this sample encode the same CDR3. In nucleotides, the CDR3 is TGTGCCAGCAGCTTAGTCAGCGGGACTAGCAATCAGCCCCAGCATTTT. Translating gives CASSLVSGTSNQPQHF. The genes are TRBV7-2 and TRBJ1-5; D possibly corresponds to TRBD1 (5 bases). V lost 1 base and J 0 bases, leaving 10 bases between the germline ends. The germline V gene encodes CDR1 SGHTA and CDR2 FQGNSA. CDR3 size: 16 residues.

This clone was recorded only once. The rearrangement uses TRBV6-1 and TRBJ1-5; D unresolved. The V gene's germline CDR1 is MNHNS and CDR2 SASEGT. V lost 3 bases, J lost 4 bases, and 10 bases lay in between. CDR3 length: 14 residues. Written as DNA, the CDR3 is TGTGCCAGCAGTGAGCCGGACGGGAATCAGCCCCAGCATTTT. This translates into CASSEPDGNQPQHF.

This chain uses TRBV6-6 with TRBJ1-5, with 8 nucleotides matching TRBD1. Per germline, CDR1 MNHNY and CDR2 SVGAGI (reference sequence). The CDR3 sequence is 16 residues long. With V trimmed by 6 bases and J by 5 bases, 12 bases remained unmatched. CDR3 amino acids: CASRKRGDRGHQPQHF. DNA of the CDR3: TGTGCCAGCAGAAAAAGGGGCGACAGGGGTCATCAGCCCCAGCATTTT.

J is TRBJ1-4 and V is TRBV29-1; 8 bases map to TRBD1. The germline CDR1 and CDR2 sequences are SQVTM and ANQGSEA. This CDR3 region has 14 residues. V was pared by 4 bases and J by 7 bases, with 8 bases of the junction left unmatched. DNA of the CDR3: TGCAGCGTTGCCCAGGGGGCAAGGAGTGAAAAACTGTTTTTT. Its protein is CSVAQGARSEKLFF.